The rows below give T cell receptor beta chains drawn from one sample of a study of CD4 and CD8 cells across lung adenocarcinoma regions. Each CDR3 protein is one row after TCRdb ran MiXCR on the PCR reads. The table includes approximately 25,000 distinct CDR3 sequences, 50% to 55% detected once. The specimen was CD8+ T cells from the center of a lung tumor. Receptor source: a male donor with lung adenocarcinoma. The CD4 and CD8 labels of this study may be unreliable. The CDR3 runs from the conserved cysteine through the conserved F or W. Each record gives: V gene, J gene, CDR3 protein.

TRBV28,TRBJ2-3,CASTTSRGFADTQYF
TRBV6-1,TRBJ2-3,CASNRPGPTETQYF
TRBV4-1,TRBJ2-4,CASSRVMGLGAKDIQYF
TRBV6-1,TRBJ2-1,CASSEVGTGPDEQFF
TRBV6-5,TRBJ2-1,CASTASGHNEQFF
TRBV6-5,TRBJ2-1,CASSFWTSGDSYNEQFF
TRBV10-3,TRBJ2-3,CAAGTVGGEIETQYF
TRBV6-1,TRBJ2-4,CASGAGMWDKNTQYF
TRBV7-2,TRBJ2-3,CASSLCAKNTQYF
TRBV6-5,TRBJ2-1,CASSILAGTYNEQFF
TRBV10-1,TRBJ2-5,CASTTDSLSLAKEIQYF
TRBV4-1,TRBJ2-3,CASSQGGVATDTQYF
TRBV3-1,TRBJ2-5,CASSQRGAGERETQYF
TRBV27,TRBJ2-3,CASSPLAGKDTQYF
TRBV10-2,TRBJ2-5,CASSEPGPEETQYF
TRBV7-2,TRBJ2-3,CASSWGTSPLGHTQYF
TRBV10-1,TRBJ2-3,CAGSEGPHPETQYF
TRBV6-5,TRBJ2-1,CASRNTRSVWIQFF
TRBV30,TRBJ2-3,CAWKAFFTDTQYF
TRBV6-1,-,CASRLLQGTGAQYF
TRBV11-2,TRBJ2-5,CASSLEPGFLGEQYF
TRBV7-2,TRBJ1-2,CASSLATAANYGYTF
TRBV6-5,TRBJ2-5,CASSHYRGPILMAETQYF
TRBV6-1,TRBJ2-4,CASSEAGMWAKNIQYF
TRBV7-6,TRBJ2-1,CASSLTGEGVNEQFF
TRBV6-5,TRBJ2-4,CASSYSGPGGKDTQYF
TRBV4-2,TRBJ1-1,CASSPQVGGPEAFF
TRBV6-1,TRBJ1-5,CASSRQLSGVDSNQPQHF
TRBV6-1,TRBJ2-5,CASSEGLLWGTQYF
TRBV10-3,TRBJ2-3,CAIGAKDMQYF
TRBV6-5,TRBJ2-3,CASSYQGQASTDIQYF
TRBV6-2/TRBV6-3,TRBJ2-5,CASRGQGASSGSPWETQYF
TRBV6-5,TRBJ2-3,CASSFGLEGTGAQYF
TRBV5-1,TRBJ2-7,CASSLRLGSSYEQYF
TRBV28,TRBJ2-5,CASSGRQGNVYEQNF
TRBV4-1,TRBJ2-1,CASSQTPTSGAYEQFF
TRBV7-8,TRBJ2-4,CASSLDPTSYEQYF
TRBV27,TRBJ2-1,CASSGGRSSYNEQFF
TRBV10-2,TRBJ1-1,CASSETHRVEDIF
TRBV27,-,CASSLSGRSGLWGGGETQYF
TRBV6-1,TRBJ2-4,CASSKGRRAKNTQYF
TRBV27,TRBJ2-5,CASSSGGRGTQYF
TRBV7-6,-,CASSLEGGASVTDTQYF
TRBV11-2,TRBJ2-1,CASSLIWGESYNEQFF
TRBV3-1,-,CASSQLPWETQYF
TRBV6-4,TRBJ2-1,CASSTSGENEQFF
TRBV10-2,TRBJ2-3,CASRASAVSTDTQYF
TRBV28,-,CASSYPGTAYEQYF
TRBV27,TRBJ2-1,CASSLKGLAGGSPEQFF
TRBV6-4,TRBJ2-1,CASSKDGTDFYNEQFF
TRBV30,TRBJ1-1,CAWSVGQGPMGAFF
TRBV6-1,TRBJ2-4,CASSPRTSFSDMQYF
TRBV10-3,TRBJ2-5,CGSCSGIGGRAKKTQYF
TRBV3-1,TRBJ2-3,CASSQRQVTDTQYF
TRBV5-1,TRBJ2-1,CASSVTPNNEQFF
TRBV18,TRBJ1-1,CASSRETGGTEAFF